This T cell receptor (beta chain) was identified in a study of Ad26.COV2.S vaccination and SARS-CoV-2 variants. Study conclusions and caveats: It is possible that the TCR breadth and depth analyses underestimated the total T cell responses.

As for treatment: some 20 received Ad26.COV2.S at low or high dose, single or two shots; about 5 received placebo; per-sample allocation not given. All samples were drawn on day 63, counting from the first vaccine or placebo injection. The donor was a Boston adult aged 18-55 years. Ad26 vector vaccine expressed Wuhan-strain SARS-CoV-2 spike. The trim removed 3 bases at V and 6 bases at J, leaving 10 bases unmatched. This CDR3 has 16 amino acids. Germline CDR1 reads SGHNT; CDR2 reads YYREEE (reference sequence). Here immunoSEQ multiplex PCR was the method, and the copy in TCRdb shows in-frame clones only, minus some. This table has about 220,000 clones, approximately 88% appearing once. Regarding this clone: Its specificity is unknown.

The V call is TRBV5-4, the J call TRBJ2-2; 8 bases map to TRBD2. The specimen was peripheral blood, collected in a trial of Ad26.COV2.S vaccine versus placebo. This clonotype originated in a person between 18 and 60 years old who received the Ad26.COV2.S COVID-19 vaccine or a placebo. The CDR3 coding sequence is TGTGCCAGCAGCTCCCCGGGGGGGAGGGCCCCCGGGGAGCTGTTTTTT. Protein: CASSSPGGRAPGELFF.